Listed here are 12 T cell receptor beta chains from one sample, sequenced in a study of blood T cell repertoires in COVID-19. Libraries were prepared by immunoSEQ multiplex PCR; TCRdb keeps only in-frame clonotypes and omits some of them. The sample lists approximately 160,000 clones; roughly 83% were seen once. Material: peripheral blood. The receptors were sampled from a woman older than 75 with active or convalescent COVID-19.

V and J are TRBV29-1 and TRBJ2-7; TRBD2 matches at 8 bases. The germline gives CDR1 SQVTM, CDR2 ANQGSEA. V lost 4 bases, J lost 3 bases, and 8 bases stayed unmatched. The CDR3 is made up of 14 amino acids. The CDR3 protein is CSVGGSGAVYEQYF. As DNA, the CDR3 is TGCAGCGTTGGAGGTAGCGGGGCCGTCTACGAGCAGTACTTC.

This clone was seen once. The chain couples TRBV30 to TRBJ1-5; D is undetermined. V lost 3 bases, J lost 2 bases, and 8 bases lay in between. In germline, CDR1 is GTSNPN, CDR2 SVGIG (reference sequence). This CDR3 comprises 13 residues. The CDR3 loop reads CAWRRNGNQPQHF. In nucleotides, the CDR3 is TGTGCCTGGAGGAGAAATGGCAATCAGCCCCAGCATTTT.

The chain has TRBV5-1 and TRBJ1-4; 7 bases line up with TRBD1. This CDR3 has 15 residues. V lost 4 bases to trimming and J lost 7 bases; unmatched junction nucleotides: 10. Per the germline V gene, CDR1 is SGHRS and CDR2 is YFSETQ. CDR3 DNA: TGCGCCAGCAGCGAAACAGGGGAGAAAACTGAAAAACTGTTTTTT. Translation gives CASSETGEKTEKLFF.

The rearrangement uses TRBV5-6 and TRBJ1-6; perhaps TRBD1 as D (6 bases). The CDR3 spans 17 residues. The ends were cut back, 5 bases at V and 0 bases at J, with 15 bases in the middle. Germline CDR1 and CDR2: SGHDT and YYEEEE. CDR3 amino acids: CASRPGQTLSYNSPLHF. CDR3 nucleotides: TGTGCCAGCAGACCTGGACAGACGCTCTCCTATAATTCACCCCTCCACTTT.

This rearrangement joins TRBV11-3 to TRBJ2-7; TRBD2 matches 9 bases. This CDR3 has 15 residues. V was pared by 4 bases and J by 1 base, with 5 bases of the junction left unmatched. Per germline, CDR1 SGHNT and CDR2 YENEEA. This chain's CDR3 is CASSSWTSDSYEQYF. The CDR3 DNA reads as TGTGCCAGCAGCTCCTGGACTAGCGATTCCTACGAGCAGTACTTC.

This rearrangement joins TRBV11-3 to TRBJ1-1, with D possibly matching TRBD1 (5 bases). V lost 1 base, J lost 5 bases, and 14 bases lay in between. The CDR3 spans 15 residues. Per germline, CDR1 SGHNT and CDR2 YENEEA. This chain's CDR3 is CASSLGGRDGTEAFF. The DNA for the CDR3 is TGTGCCAGCAGCTTAGGCGGCAGGGATGGGACTGAAGCTTTCTTT.

This rearrangement joins TRBV12-2 to TRBJ2-1; TRBD2 is the table's D call and was not checked against the DNA. TRBV12-2 is classified as a pseudogene. This CDR3 is 17 amino acids long. The chain's CDR3 is CASRPYNSSGGNNEQFF. CDR3 coding DNA: TGTGCAAGTCGCCCATATAATAGTAGCGGGGGGAACAATGAGCAGTTCTTC.

In this sample, this clone turned up a few times. The gene calls are TRBV14 and TRBJ1-4; no clear D. Germline V gives CDR1 SGHDN, CDR2 FVKESK. V was clipped by 1 base and J by 6 bases, with 18 bases between them. The CDR3 contains 17 residues. The CDR3 is CASSQGGRYLKYEKLFF. CDR3 nucleotide sequence: TGTGCCAGCAGCCAAGGAGGCAGATATCTAAAGTATGAAAAACTGTTTTTT.

This chain joins TRBV7-2 and TRBJ2-5; 10 bases line up with TRBD1. The CDR3 has 18 residues. Germline V gene sequence: CDR1 SGHTA, CDR2 FQGNSA. With 10 bases clipped from V and 5 bases from J, the junction kept 22 bases outside the gene matches. The CDR3 region has the DNA TGTGCCACCTTACCGCGAGGGACAGGGGATATTCGGGGGGAGACCCAGTACTTC. Translating gives CATLPRGTGDIRGETQYF.

The chain carries TRBV4-2 and TRBJ2-2, with a tentative D call TRBD2 (5 bases). The CDR3 sequence is 16 residues long. Germline loops: CDR1 LGHNA, CDR2 YNFKEQ. Trimming left V 0 bases short and J 8 bases short, with 16 bases between. DNA for the CDR3: TGTGCCAGCAGCCAAGATCACCTGGCCGGGAAAGGGGAGCTGTTTTTT. This codes for CASSQDHLAGKGELFF.

The J gene is TRBJ1-6, the V gene TRBV14; 7 nucleotides agree with TRBD1. This CDR3 is built from 15 residues. The germline V gene has CDR1 SGHDN and CDR2 FVKESK. The trim removed 1 base at V and 10 bases at J, leaving 7 bases unmatched. CDR3 amino acids: CASSQVRGSGSPLHF. CDR3 DNA: TGTGCCAGCAGCCAAGTCAGGGGGTCGGGGTCACCCCTCCACTTT.

This sequence joins TRBV11-3 and TRBJ2-1, with a tentative D call TRBD1 (5 bases). The CDR3 has 14 residues. V lost 6 bases and J 9 bases, leaving 18 bases between the germline ends. The germline V gene has CDR1 SGHNT and CDR2 YENEEA. CDR3: CASSLRGRPGEQFF. The CDR3 DNA is TGTGCCAGCAGTCTAAGGGGCCGGCCGGGTGAGCAGTTCTTC.